A single sample gave rise to the 30 T cell receptor beta chains below, sequenced in a study of cytomegalovirus exposure and HLA in healthy donors. 13 Jbeta primers and 60 Vbeta primers were used for the PCR. Some clones are missing from TCRdb's copy, which holds only in-frame ones; the method was immunoSEQ multiplex PCR. Counted here are about 130,000 clones, about 80% occurring once; the ten biggest clones make up 5% to 5.5%. What was sequenced was PBMCs. Receptor source: a young man in good health and CMV-seronegative.

The chain employs TRBV5-4 and TRBJ1-1, with TRBD1 identical over 7 bases. V was pared by 2 bases and J by 6 bases, with 4 bases of the junction left unmatched. The CDR3 has 13 amino acids. Germline CDR1 SGHNT, CDR2 YYREEE (reference sequence). The CDR3 protein is CASSFTGAAEAFF. In nucleotides, the CDR3 is TGTGCCAGCAGCTTCACAGGGGCCGCTGAAGCTTTCTTT.

The chain is built from TRBV7-9 and TRBJ1-6; 10 bases line up with TRBD1. Germline V gene lookup returns CDR1 SEHNR and CDR2 FQNEAQ (reference sequence). The CDR3 is 15 residues long. V was pared by 5 bases and J by 9 bases, with 7 bases of the junction left unmatched. The DNA of the CDR3 is TGTGCCAGCAGCACGGGACAGGGGATCGGTTCACCCCTCCACTTT. As protein: CASSTGQGIGSPLHF.

The chain links TRBV7-9 to TRBJ1-1; the D is unclear. Per the germline V gene, CDR1 is SEHNR and CDR2 is FQNEAQ (reference sequence). The length of the CDR3 is 13 residues. The V gene lost 2 bases and the J gene lost 2 bases, with 6 bases spanning the gap. The CDR3 sequence: CASSLNTNTEAFF. For the CDR3, the DNA is TGTGCCAGCAGCTTAAACACCAACACTGAAGCTTTCTTT.

With regard to this clone: Other DNA sequences of this sample code for an identical CDR3. CDR3 in amino acids: CASSIALNTEAFF. CDR3 DNA: TGTGCCAGTAGTATAGCTCTGAACACTGAAGCTTTCTTT. V and J are TRBV19 and TRBJ1-1; D unresolved. The CDR3 extends over 13 amino acids. V shed 1 base and J shed 0 bases, with 3 bases lying between them. Germline CDR1 LNHDA, CDR2 SQIVND (reference sequence).

The chain recombines TRBV5-1 with TRBJ2-7, with TRBD1 matching over 7 bases. The V and J ends lost 4 bases and 2 bases, in that order; junction bases with no gene match: 6. Germline lookup yields CDR1 SGHRS and CDR2 YFSETQ. The CDR3 runs 14 residues. The DNA for the CDR3 is TGCGCCAGCAGCAAAGGACAGGAGCCCTACGAGCAGTACTTC. Encoded protein: CASSKGQEPYEQYF.

This chain uses TRBV5-6 with TRBJ2-2; D not resolved. Germline loops: CDR1 SGHDT, CDR2 YYEEEE. This CDR3 contains 16 residues. V lost 0 bases and J 1 base, leaving 10 bases between the germline ends. The CDR3 here is CASSLEAERNTGELFF. CDR3 DNA: TGTGCCAGCAGCTTGGAGGCGGAGAGGAACACCGGGGAGCTGTTTTTT.

V and J are TRBV2 and TRBJ1-6; D ambiguous. CDR1 SNHLY and CDR2 FYNNEI come from the germline V gene. Trimming cost V 5 bases and J 10 bases, with 15 bases left between them. CDR3 length: 14 residues. CDR3 residues: CASSSFREGSPLHF. In DNA form, the CDR3 reads TGTGCCAGCAGTTCCTTCCGTGAGGGCTCACCCCTCCACTTT. The whole variable domain, filled in from reference TRBV2 and TRBJ1-6, reads EPEVTQTPSHQVTQMGQEVILRCVPISNHLYFYWYRQILGQKVEFLVSFYNNEISEKSEIFDDQFSVERPDGSNFTLKIRSTKLEDSAMYFCASSSFREGSPLHFGNGTRLTVT.

This clone was detected a few times. The chain recombines TRBV2 with TRBJ1-1; D possibly corresponds to TRBD1 (6 bases). This CDR3 spans 13 amino acids. Trimming took off 4 bases at V and 4 bases at J, with 10 bases between the two ends. The germline gives CDR1 SNHLY, CDR2 FYNNEI. This CDR3 is CASSGKGGTEAFF. As DNA, the CDR3 is TGTGCCAGCAGTGGGAAAGGGGGCACTGAAGCTTTCTTT.

The chain links TRBV7-9 to TRBJ1-2, with 7 bases fitting TRBD1. The CDR3 loop spans 14 amino acids. Germline V CDR1 and CDR2: SEHNR, FQNEAQ (reference sequence). J was trimmed by 8 bases and V by 5 bases; bases with no gene match: 11. The CDR3 is CASSQERGRRGYTF. The CDR3 DNA reads as TGTGCCAGCAGCCAAGAAAGGGGGCGTAGGGGCTACACCTTC.

This rearrangement joins TRBV4-3 to TRBJ2-7; D perhaps matches TRBD2 (5 bases). Germline V gene data show CDR1 as LGHNA and CDR2 as YSLEER. This CDR3 contains 15 residues. V dropped 1 base and J dropped 0 bases, with 10 bases sitting between them. The CDR3 DNA reads as TGCGCCAGCAGCCAAGGGCCGGGGAGCTCCTACGAGCAGTACTTC. As protein: CASSQGPGSSYEQYF.

This clone turned up a few times. V is TRBV28 and J is TRBJ1-2, with 10 bases aligning to TRBD1. From germline, CDR1 is MDHEN and CDR2 SYDVKM. CDR3 length: 15 amino acids. V gave up 6 bases and J gave up 8 bases; unmatched junction bases: 12. CDR3 residues: CASSITRQGAKGYTF. The CDR3 region has the DNA TGTGCCAGCAGCATAACCCGACAGGGGGCGAAAGGCTACACCTTC.

The chain combines TRBV30 with TRBJ1-2; D remains ambiguous. Trimming stripped 1 base from V and 6 bases from J, with 9 bases between. The CDR3 has 12 amino acids. Germline V CDR1 and CDR2: GTSNPN, SVGIG (reference sequence). CDR3 bases: TGTGCCTGGAGTGCAGTCGGGGATGGCTACACCTTC. Translating it yields CAWSAVGDGYTF. Full variable domain (outside the CDR3, taken from reference TRBV30 and TRBJ1-2): SQTIHQWPATLVQPVGSPLSLECTVEGTSNPNLYWYRQAAGRGLQLLFYSVGIGQISSEVPQNLSASRPQDRQFILSSKKLLLSDSGFYLCAWSAVGDGYTFGSGTRLTVV.

The rearrangement links TRBV18 to TRBJ1-4, with 8 bases identical to TRBD1. V lost 6 bases and J lost 0; bases outside the gene matches: 15. Germline CDR1 reads KGHSH; CDR2 reads LQKENI. The CDR3 is 19 residues long. The CDR3 loop reads CASSRTRTGQTTTNEKLFF. The CDR3 DNA follows: TGTGCCAGCTCCCGCACAAGGACAGGGCAAACAACAACTAATGAAAAACTGTTTTTT.

The CDR3 DNA follows: TGTGCCGGACACAGGGGGCAGGCTGAAGCTTTCTTT. Protein product: CAGHRGQAEAFF. V is TRBV2 and J is TRBJ1-1; 9 nucleotides match TRBD1. J lost 6 bases, V lost 11 bases, and 7 bases had no gene match. CDR1 is SNHLY and CDR2 is FYNNEI in the germline V gene. The CDR3 is 12 residues long.

This clone was picked up one time. The chain's CDR3 is CASSWDRVDTEAFF. CDR3 coding DNA: TGTGCCAGCAGCTGGGACAGGGTAGACACTGAAGCTTTCTTT. This chain uses TRBV11-1 with TRBJ1-1; the match to TRBD1 covers 9 bases. This CDR3 has 14 amino acids. Germline V gene sequence: CDR1 SGHAT, CDR2 FQDESV (reference sequence). V gave up 4 bases and J gave up 3 bases; unmatched junction bases: 3.

The V and J genes are TRBV18 and TRBJ2-2, with D unclear. Germline loops: CDR1 KGHSH, CDR2 LQKENI. V shed 1 base and J shed 1 base, with 7 bases lying between them. This CDR3 has 15 residues. In DNA, the CDR3 is TGTGCCAGCTCACCACGTGCACAGAACACCGGGGAGCTGTTTTTT. It encodes CASSPRAQNTGELFF.

V is TRBV7-6 and J is TRBJ2-7; maybe TRBD2 (6 bases). Germline values: CDR1 SGHVS, CDR2 FNYEAQ. This CDR3 comprises 14 residues. Trimming took off 5 bases at V and 3 bases at J, with 14 bases between the two ends. The CDR3 here is CASSDRLGGYEQYF. CDR3 sequence (DNA): TGTGCCAGCAGCGACAGACTAGGAGGCTACGAGCAGTACTTC.

CDR3 DNA: TGTGCCAGCAGCTTACCCTTTCGGGTAGCGGGGATATACAATGAGCAGTTCTTC. Amino acids: CASSLPFRVAGIYNEQFF. The rearrangement links TRBV7-9 to TRBJ2-1; 8 bases agree with TRBD2. The CDR3 runs to 18 residues. The germline gives CDR1 SEHNR, CDR2 FQNEAQ (reference sequence). Trimming at V came to 2 bases and at J to 4 bases, leaving 13 bases not matched to a gene. The whole variable domain, remainder taken from reference TRBV7-9 and TRBJ2-1, is DTGVSQNPRHKITKRGQNVTFRCDPISEHNRLYWYRQTLGQGPEFLTYFQNEAQLEKSRLLSDRFSAERPKGSFSTLEIQRTEQGDSAMYLCASSLPFRVAGIYNEQFFGPGTRLTVL.

This chain joins TRBV5-1 and TRBJ2-7; 11 positions agree with TRBD1. The CDR3 is made up of 16 amino acids. Losses at the gene ends were 1 base for V and 6 bases for J; bases not matched to a gene: 9. Germline loops: CDR1 SGHRS, CDR2 YFSETQ. CDR3 bases: TGCGCCAGCAGCTTGAACGGACAGGGGGCCGCATCCGAGCAGTACTTC. Amino acid sequence: CASSLNGQGAASEQYF. The full variable domain, with the rest looked up from reference TRBV5-1 and TRBJ2-7, is KAGVTQTPRYLIKTRGQQVTLSCSPISGHRSVSWYQQTPGQGLQFLFEYFSETQRNKGNFPGRFSGRQFSNSRSEMNVSTLELGDSALYLCASSLNGQGAASEQYFGPGTRLTVT.

The genes are TRBV7-9 and TRBJ1-6; D is perhaps TRBD1 (6 bases). Germline V gives CDR1 SEHNR, CDR2 FQNEAQ (reference sequence). This CDR3 contains 17 residues. Trimming removed 4 bases from V and 3 bases from J, with 16 bases in between. This CDR3 is CASSSATGIGYNSPLHF. The CDR3 region has the DNA TGTGCCAGCAGCTCAGCTACAGGGATAGGCTATAATTCACCCCTCCACTTT.

The CDR3 loop reads CASSYSRGTGELFF. In DNA form, the CDR3 reads TGTGCCAGCAGTTATTCCAGAGGCACCGGGGAGCTGTTTTTT. V gene TRBV6-6 combines with J gene TRBJ2-2; D uncertain. The CDR3 loop spans 14 amino acids. V lost 3 bases to trimming and J lost 4 bases, with 9 bases between them. Germline V gives CDR1 MNHNY, CDR2 SVGAGI (reference sequence).

CDR3 amino acids: CASSPRQEPNYGYTF. CDR3 nucleotide sequence: TGTGCCAGCAGCCCCCGACAGGAGCCTAACTATGGCTACACCTTC. The chain links TRBV6-5 to TRBJ1-2; D perhaps matches TRBD1 (6 bases). CDR1 MNHEY and CDR2 SVGAGI come from the germline V gene. This CDR3 comprises 15 residues. Trimming took 6 bases from V and 0 from J, leaving 14 bases between them.

V gene TRBV5-1 combines with J gene TRBJ2-5; tentative D call: TRBD1 (8 bases). The CDR3 runs to 13 residues. From germline, CDR1 is SGHRS and CDR2 YFSETQ. Trimming stripped 4 bases from V and 5 bases from J, with 12 bases between. The CDR3 loop is CASSTQGGETQYF. The CDR3 DNA follows: TGCGCCAGCAGCACACAGGGGGGGGAGACCCAGTACTTC.

The rearrangement uses TRBV10-3 and TRBJ2-7; no reliable D call. Trimming removed 5 bases at V and 2 bases at J, with 16 bases between. CDR1 is ENHRY and CDR2 is SYGVKD in the germline V gene. This CDR3 is 15 amino acids long. Written as DNA, the CDR3 is TGTGCCATCAGTCTCACACCAACAGTCACCTACGAGCAGTACTTC. Amino acid sequence: CAISLTPTVTYEQYF.

As for this clone: An end of the junction does not agree with germline; a read error may underlie this. This rearrangement joins TRBV7-9 to TRBJ2-5; 7 bases are shared with TRBD1. In germline, CDR1 is SEHNR, CDR2 FQNEAQ (reference sequence). The CDR3 runs 17 residues. For the CDR3, the DNA is TGTTCCAGCAGCTTAGCGTATGGGACAGATCTTCAAGAGACCCAGTACTTC. The encoded protein is CSSSLAYGTDLQETQYF.

The J gene is TRBJ2-3, the V gene TRBV28, with TRBD2 matching 7 bases. V trimming: 3 bases; J trimming: 2 bases; junction bases outside the gene matches: 5. The CDR3 runs to 15 residues. The germline CDR1 and CDR2 sequences are MDHEN and SYDVKM. CDR3 amino acids: CASSFIGRDTDTQYF. DNA of the CDR3: TGTGCCAGCAGTTTCATAGGGAGGGACACAGATACGCAGTATTTT.

The chain recombines TRBV19 with TRBJ2-1; D call uncertain. Trimming removed 1 base at V and 7 bases at J, with 5 bases between. Germline CDR1 LNHDA, CDR2 SQIVND (reference sequence). This CDR3 is 12 amino acids long. CDR3 residues: CASSIGVNEQFF. The CDR3 DNA follows: TGTGCCAGTAGTATAGGAGTGAATGAGCAGTTCTTC.

The chain combines TRBV28 with TRBJ2-1; the match to TRBD2 covers 8 bases. The CDR3 is made up of 16 amino acids. Trimming cost V 6 bases and J 4 bases; bases outside gene matches: 11. CDR1 and CDR2 from the germline V gene are MDHEN and SYDVKM. The CDR3 loop reads CASSLRGLAGYNEQFF. The CDR3, as DNA: TGTGCCAGCAGCCTCCGTGGGCTAGCGGGTTACAATGAGCAGTTCTTC. The full variable domain, completed using reference TRBV28 and TRBJ2-1, is DVKVTQSSRYLVKRTGEKVFLECVQDMDHENMFWYRQDPGLGLRLIYFSYDVKMKEKGDIPEGYSVSREKKERFSLILESASTNQTSMYLCASSLRGLAGYNEQFFGPGTRLTVL.

V gene TRBV7-9 combines with J gene TRBJ1-1; the match to TRBD1 covers 8 bases. With 1 base clipped from V and 3 bases from J, the junction kept 1 base outside the gene matches. Germline V gene data show CDR1 as SEHNR and CDR2 as FQNEAQ (reference sequence). The CDR3 length is 14 residues. The CDR3 DNA is TGTGCCAGCAGCTTAGAGACAGGGGACACTGAAGCTTTCTTT. It codes for CASSLETGDTEAFF.

The chain carries TRBV25-1 and TRBJ2-1; 10 bases line up with TRBD1. This CDR3 has 16 amino acids. Germline V CDR1 and CDR2: MGHDK, SYGVNS. J gave up 3 bases and V 1 base, and 3 bases lay outside the gene matches. CDR3 DNA: TGTGCCAGCAGTGAATTTGGGACAGGGGACTACAATGAGCAGTTCTTC. Encoded protein: CASSEFGTGDYNEQFF.